The 25 T cell receptor beta chains below were found in one sample sequenced in a study of OX40 agonist ivuxolimab in advanced cancers. TCRdb keeps only in-frame clones here, not all; method: immunoSEQ multiplex PCR. Counted here are just over 70,000 clones, 80% to 85% occurring once; the ten biggest clones make up less than 0.9%. Specimen: CD4+ or CD8+ T cells sorted from blood, collected in a trial of the OX40 agonist ivuxolimab. Receptor source: an adult with an advanced solid tumor such as melanoma, head and neck, liver or kidney cancer.

The chain has TRBV7-2 and TRBJ2-5; D is perhaps TRBD2 (6 bases). CDR3 size: 17 residues. The V and J ends lost 4 bases and 11 bases respectively, with 29 bases between them. Germline CDR1 is SGHTA and CDR2 is FQGNSA. CDR3 sequence: CASSSLRPGGDPKEQYF. The CDR3 DNA reads TGTGCCAGCAGCTCCCTGAGGCCCGGGGGTGACCCTAAGGAGCAGTACTTC.

The rearrangement links TRBV11-2 to TRBJ1-1; D not resolved. CDR3 length: 12 amino acids. V lost 5 bases and J 11 bases, leaving 15 bases between the germline ends. Germline CDR1 SGHAT, CDR2 FQNNGV. The CDR3 loop is CASSLGRPRAFF. The CDR3 coding sequence is TGTGCCAGCAGCCTCGGGCGGCCCAGGGCTTTCTTT.

J is TRBJ1-2 and V is TRBV28; unclear D gene. Germline CDR1 is MDHEN and CDR2 is SYDVKM. V lost 3 bases to trimming and J lost 3 bases, with 5 bases between them. There are 12 residues in the CDR3. CDR3 in DNA: TGTGCCAGCAGTTTGGGAGACTATGGCTACACCTTC. This sequence encodes CASSLGDYGYTF.

V usage is TRBV19 and J usage is TRBJ2-3; possibly TRBD2 for D (5 bases). This CDR3 contains 13 residues. The V and J ends lost 5 bases and 1 base respectively, with 7 bases between them. Germline CDR1 is LNHDA and CDR2 is SQIVND (reference sequence). CDR3 amino acids: CASSSAGTDTQYF. CDR3 coding DNA: TGTGCCAGTAGTTCAGCGGGCACAGATACGCAGTATTTT.

The chain has TRBV5-6 and TRBJ1-5, with TRBD1 matching over 7 bases. CDR3 length: 14 residues. The germline V gene encodes CDR1 SGHDT and CDR2 YYEEEE. V lost 1 base to trimming and J lost 10 bases; unmatched junction nucleotides: 8. CDR3 coding DNA: TGTGCCAGCAGCTTGCCTGGCTGGGACAGTCCCCAGCATTTT. Translating gives CASSLPGWDSPQHF. The entire variable domain, with the rest obtained from reference TRBV5-6 and TRBJ1-5, is as follows: DAGVTQSPTHLIKTRGQQVTLRCSPKSGHDTVSWYQQALGQGPQFIFQYYEEEERQRGNFPDRFSGHQFPNYSSELNVNALLLGDSALYLCASSLPGWDSPQHFGDGTRLSIL.

CDR3 protein: CASIESGVSYNSPLHF. The CDR3 DNA reads as TGTGCCAGCATAGAGTCGGGGGTGTCCTATAATTCACCCCTCCACTTT. This chain joins TRBV28 and TRBJ1-6; weak D call: TRBD1 (5 bases). Per the germline V gene, CDR1 is MDHEN and CDR2 is SYDVKM. V shed 7 bases and J shed 1 base, with 14 bases lying between them. This CDR3 has 16 residues.

The J gene is TRBJ1-4, the V gene TRBV11-2, with D maybe TRBD1 (5 bases). The CDR3 covers 13 residues. V was cut by 0 bases and J by 14 bases, with 13 bases left in between. CDR1 is SGHAT, CDR2 FQNNGV, per germline. The CDR3 spells CASSLDRDGNLFF. CDR3 in DNA: TGTGCCAGCAGCTTAGACAGGGACGGAAATCTGTTTTTT.

This clone was detected once. This rearrangement joins TRBV2 to TRBJ2-5; D remains ambiguous. The CDR3 is made up of 14 amino acids. Germline V gene sequence: CDR1 SNHLY, CDR2 FYNNEI. V lost 11 bases and J lost 3, with 19 bases in between. CDR3 region: CAGDGRSNKETQYF. In DNA, the CDR3 is TGTGCCGGGGATGGACGGTCCAACAAAGAGACCCAGTACTTC.

The rearrangement uses TRBV11-2 and TRBJ2-2, with D possibly being TRBD2 (6 bases). Germline-derived CDR1 and CDR2 are SGHAT and FQNNGV. The CDR3 has 17 residues. Trimming took off 1 base at V and 6 bases at J, with 18 bases between the two ends. In nucleotides, the CDR3 is TGTGCCAGCAGCTTAGGAGAGCGGGCCTTCAGTTCCGGGGAGCTGTTTTTT. This translates into CASSLGERAFSSGELFF.

Here the CDR3 reads CATSRGDRGEQYF. The CDR3 nucleotides read TGTGCCACCAGCAGGGGGGACAGGGGCGAGCAGTACTTC. The chain joins TRBV15 to TRBJ2-7; 10 bases agree with TRBD1. This CDR3 comprises 13 residues. Germline-derived CDR1 and CDR2 are LNHNV and YYDKDF (reference sequence). J gave up 6 bases and V 3 bases, and 2 bases lay outside the gene matches.

The V and J genes are TRBV7-2 and TRBJ2-7, with D unresolved. The V and J ends lost 2 bases and 1 base respectively, with 9 bases between them. Germline assignment: CDR1 SGHTA and CDR2 FQGNSA. CDR3 size: 14 residues. CDR3 sequence reads: CASSLMAVSYEQYF. DNA for the CDR3: TGTGCCAGCAGCTTAATGGCCGTGTCCTACGAGCAGTACTTC.

The gene calls are TRBV15 and TRBJ2-7; the match to TRBD1 covers 8 bases. The CDR3 consists of 14 residues. V dropped 5 bases and J dropped 2; count of bases not matched to a gene: 5. Germline V gene sequence: CDR1 LNHNV, CDR2 YYDKDF (reference sequence). The CDR3 DNA sequence: TGTGCCACCAGCGCGGGACAGGTGACCTACGAGCAGTACTTC. This translates into CATSAGQVTYEQYF.

V and J are TRBV6-6 and TRBJ1-1; tentative D call: TRBD1 (6 bases). The V end lost 5 bases, the J end lost 5 bases, and 12 bases lay between the germline ends. The CDR3 spans 13 residues. The germline V gene encodes CDR1 MNHNY and CDR2 SVGAGI (reference sequence). The CDR3 bases are TGTGCCAGCAGTGTAGGGGGGGGGACTGAAGCTTTCTTT. Its protein product is CASSVGGGTEAFF.

The CDR3 region is CASRGQRDSYEQYF. As DNA, the CDR3 is TGTGCCAGCAGGGGTCAGCGGGACTCCTACGAGCAGTACTTC. The chain has TRBV2 and TRBJ2-7; 7 nucleotides agree with TRBD2. V was pared by 6 bases and J by 0 bases, with 5 bases of the junction left unmatched. In germline, CDR1 is SNHLY, CDR2 FYNNEI. CDR3 length equals 14 residues.

The genes are TRBV4-2 and TRBJ2-7, with D perhaps TRBD1 (6 bases). Trimming took off 5 bases at V and 6 bases at J, with 11 bases between the two ends. This CDR3 has 12 residues. CDR1 is LGHNA and CDR2 is YNFKEQ in the germline V gene. The CDR3 DNA follows: TGTGCCAGCAGCTCTCCGGACAGCGAGCAGTACTTC. Translated, it gives CASSSPDSEQYF.

The chain has TRBV7-3 and TRBJ2-3; TRBD2 matches at 14 bases. The V gene's germline CDR1 is SGHTA and CDR2 FQGTGA. The CDR3 extends over 16 amino acids. Losses at the gene ends were 5 bases for V and 2 bases for J; bases not matched to a gene: 3. In DNA form, the CDR3 reads TGTGCCAGCAGCCAGGGACTAGCGGGAGTCACAGATACGCAGTATTTT. It is translated as CASSQGLAGVTDTQYF.

The rearrangement joins TRBV27 to TRBJ2-5; TRBD2 matches at 10 bases. Germline V gene data show CDR1 as MNHEY and CDR2 as SMNVEV (reference sequence). V lost 4 bases and J lost 6; bases outside the gene matches: 5. The CDR3 extends over 14 amino acids. CDR3 loop: CASSSSGSSKTQYF. The CDR3 nucleotides read TGTGCCAGCAGTTCTAGCGGGAGTTCGAAGACCCAGTACTTC.

The V gene is TRBV5-1, the J gene TRBJ2-2, with D perhaps given as TRBD1 or TRBD2 (6 bases each). V lost 5 bases to trimming and J lost 2 bases, with 13 bases between them. The CDR3 is 15 amino acids. Germline CDR1 and CDR2: SGHRS and YFSETQ. CDR3 sequence reads: CASRGAGINTGELFF. CDR3 bases: TGCGCCAGCAGGGGGGCGGGGATCAACACCGGGGAGCTGTTTTTT.

The sample holds a few counts of this clone. This chain connects TRBV28 to TRBJ1-3, with D possibly TRBD1 on 6 matching bases. The CDR3 totals 16 residues. Trimming cost V 3 bases and J 0 bases, with 12 bases left between them. The germline V gene encodes CDR1 MDHEN and CDR2 SYDVKM. CDR3 coding DNA: TGTGCCAGCAGTTTGGCAGGGGATAACTCTGGAAACACCATATATTTT. The encoded protein is CASSLAGDNSGNTIYF.

The V and J genes are TRBV5-4 and TRBJ2-4, with D possibly matching TRBD2 (5 bases). V gave up 2 bases and J gave up 6 bases, with 9 bases separating them. The CDR3 runs 13 residues. The germline CDR1 and CDR2 sequences are SGHNT and YYREEE (reference sequence). The CDR3 bases are TGTGCCAGCAGCTTAAGGAGCGGAAACATTCAGTACTTC. This sequence encodes CASSLRSGNIQYF.

The CDR3 DNA reads as TGTGCCAGCAGTGAAAGAAACCGGGGACTAGCGGGAGAGGATGAGCAGTTCTTC. It translates to CASSERNRGLAGEDEQFF. V is TRBV6-1 and J is TRBJ2-1; 14 positions match TRBD2. This CDR3 has 18 amino acids. In germline, CDR1 is MNHNS, CDR2 SASEGT. V lost 2 bases to trimming and J lost 8 bases; unmatched junction nucleotides: 11.

The J gene is TRBJ1-6, the V gene TRBV28, with D possibly being TRBD1 (6 bases). Germline V CDR1 and CDR2: MDHEN, SYDVKM. Trimming removed 5 bases from V and 5 bases from J, with 10 bases in between. This CDR3 has 14 residues. CDR3 sequence: CASSRGANNSPLHF. CDR3 DNA: TGTGCCAGCAGTCGGGGGGCTAATAATTCACCCCTCCACTTT.

This clone was found once. The rearrangement links TRBV29-1 to TRBJ2-7, with no clear D. CDR1 and CDR2 (germline): SQVTM, ANQGSEA. The CDR3 extends over 15 amino acids. V was cut by 0 bases and J by 7 bases, with 19 bases left in between. The CDR3, as DNA: TGCAGCGTTGAAGATCGCGAACGAGGAGTGGAGGAGCAGTACTTC. It codes for CSVEDRERGVEEQYF.

The J gene is TRBJ2-1, the V gene TRBV7-3; no clear D. Germline V gene data show CDR1 as SGHTA and CDR2 as FQGTGA. The CDR3 is made up of 15 amino acids. The V gene lost 5 bases and the J gene lost 7 bases, with 18 bases spanning the gap. CDR3 nucleotide sequence: TGTGCCAGCAGCGACGGACGTTTCGGATGGAATGAGCAGTTCTTC. It yields the protein CASSDGRFGWNEQFF.

The V gene is TRBV30, the J gene TRBJ2-7; TRBD2 aligns across 9 bases. The V segment lost 5 bases and the J segment 0 bases; nucleotides outside the gene matches: 2. CDR3 length equals 13 residues. Germline V gene sequence: CDR1 GTSNPN, CDR2 SVGIG (reference sequence). DNA for the CDR3: TGTGCCTGGGTGACTAGCGGCTCCTACGAGCAGTACTTC. Translated: CAWVTSGSYEQYF.